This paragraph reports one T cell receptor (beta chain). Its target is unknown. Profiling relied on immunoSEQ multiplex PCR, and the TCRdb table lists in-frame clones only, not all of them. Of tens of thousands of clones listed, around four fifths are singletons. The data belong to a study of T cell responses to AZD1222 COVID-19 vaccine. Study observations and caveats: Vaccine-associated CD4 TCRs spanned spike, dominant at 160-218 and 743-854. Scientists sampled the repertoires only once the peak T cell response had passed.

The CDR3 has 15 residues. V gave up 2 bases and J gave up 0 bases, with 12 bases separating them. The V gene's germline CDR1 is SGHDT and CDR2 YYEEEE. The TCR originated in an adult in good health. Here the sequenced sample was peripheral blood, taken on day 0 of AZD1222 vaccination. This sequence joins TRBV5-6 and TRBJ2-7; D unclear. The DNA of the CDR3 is TGTGCCAGCAGCTTTGGGCGAAGGAGCTCCTACGAGCAGTACTTC. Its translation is CASSFGRRSSYEQYF.